The 24 T cell receptor beta chains below all came from one sample that was sequenced in a study of breast tumors, draining lymph nodes, adjacent tissues. One entry per CDR3 protein, called by TCRdb with MiXCR from the multiplex PCR reads. The table includes about 180,000 distinct CDR3 sequences, approximately 30% detected once. Axillary draining lymph nodes of breast cancer patients supplied the node samples. The specimen was axillary lymph node tissue. The source of these receptors is a female donor with breast cancer. Some clones in this sample may be carry-over from other donors' samples.

CDR3 protein: CASISQGAEYF. The DNA of the CDR3 is TGTGCCAGCATCTCACAGGGGGCCGAGTACTTC. The chain has TRBV28 and TRBJ2-7; TRBD1 matches 9 bases. V dropped 7 bases and J dropped 11; count of bases not matched to a gene: 6. CDR3 length: 11 residues. CDR1 and CDR2 (germline): MDHEN, SYDVKM.

With respect to this clonotype: One base away lies a much larger clone, so this may be a sequencing read error. CDR3 nucleotide sequence: TGTGCCGGCAGTGAGGACGGCCCGGCCGGCAATCAGCCCCAGCATTTT. Translation gives CAGSEDGPAGNQPQHF. The chain joins TRBV6-1 to TRBJ1-5, with no clear D. The length of the CDR3 is 16 residues. CDR1 is MNHNS, CDR2 SASEGT, per germline.

V is TRBV7-2 and J is TRBJ2-1; 10 bases agree with TRBD2. Germline loops: CDR1 SGHTA, CDR2 FQGNSA. Trimming cost V 1 base and J 11 bases; bases outside gene matches: 14. The CDR3 is made up of 17 amino acids. CDR3 sequence (DNA): TGTGCCAGCAGCTTAGACGTGATAAGCGGGAGGGCCGGGCAGCAGTTCTTC. Its protein is CASSLDVISGRAGQQFF.

Concerning this clonotype: A read error may be the cause here, since a much bigger clone is one base away. The chain combines TRBV7-7 with TRBJ2-1, with D possibly being TRBD2 (6 bases). Germline CDR1 is SSHAT and CDR2 is FNYEAQ (reference sequence). The CDR3 runs 13 residues. DNA of the CDR3: TGTGCTAGCGGCCTAGCCGAATACAATGAGCAGTTCTTC. Translation: CASGLAEYNEQFF.

This clonotype was picked up many times. The V call is TRBV5-5, the J call TRBJ2-5; D is unresolved. The germline CDR1 and CDR2 sequences are SGHKS and YYEKEE (reference sequence). The V gene lost 4 bases and the J gene lost 1 base, with 2 bases spanning the gap. This CDR3 is 11 amino acids long. The CDR3 nucleotides are TGTGCCAGCAGCGTCCAAGAGACCCAGTACTTC. Encoded protein: CASSVQETQYF.

This clonotype was observed a handful of times. V is TRBV12-3 or TRBV12-4 and J is TRBJ2-1; 8 bases map to TRBD2. The V segment lost 10 bases and the J segment 6 bases; nucleotides outside the gene matches: 14. CDR3 length: 15 amino acids. In DNA form, the CDR3 reads TGTGCCACCTCTGACACGGGGGGGCCGAGCAATGAGCAGTTCTTC. Amino acid sequence: CATSDTGGPSNEQFF.

To note about this clonotype: This may be a read error, as it is one base from a much larger clone. V is TRBV6-6 and J is TRBJ1-4; D possibly corresponds to TRBD1 (5 bases). Germline assignment: CDR1 MNHNY and CDR2 SVGAGI (reference sequence). The CDR3 consists of 15 residues. The CDR3 loop is CASNEIGATNERLFF. CDR3 sequence (DNA): TGTGCCAGCAATGAAATCGGGGCAACTAATGAAAGACTGTTTTTT.

By share, this clonotype ranks as medium-sized. V and J are TRBV11-3 and TRBJ1-4; D is uncertain. The V gene lost 0 bases and the J gene lost 7 bases, with 6 bases spanning the gap. This CDR3 has 13 residues. CDR1 SGHNT and CDR2 YENEEA come from the germline V gene. The CDR3 nucleotides read TGTGCCAGCAGCTTAGATCTGGGTGAAAAACTGTTTTTT. This translates into CASSLDLGEKLFF.

This clonotype was recorded many times. The chain links TRBV6-1 to TRBJ1-2; D gene unclear. The germline V and J ends were trimmed by 0 bases and 5 bases, with 4 bases remaining between them. Germline assignment: CDR1 MNHNS and CDR2 SASEGT. The CDR3 has 12 residues. CDR3 protein: CASSEAQYGYTF. CDR3 DNA sequence: TGTGCCAGCAGTGAAGCGCAGTATGGCTACACCTTC.

V and J are TRBV6-6 and TRBJ2-3, with D perhaps TRBD2 (6 bases). V dropped 5 bases and J dropped 4 bases, with 13 bases sitting between them. Germline lookup yields CDR1 MNHNY and CDR2 SVGAGI (reference sequence). This CDR3 has 14 amino acids. The CDR3 region is CASSPPGLPDTQYF. Here the CDR3 DNA reads TGTGCCAGCAGTCCTCCGGGACTCCCAGATACGCAGTATTTT.

This clonotype showed up many times. The chain joins TRBV11-3 to TRBJ2-3; 7 bases align to TRBD2. V lost 4 bases to trimming and J lost 6 bases; unmatched junction nucleotides: 7. CDR3 length equals 14 residues. Germline assignment: CDR1 SGHNT and CDR2 YENEEA. CDR3 DNA sequence: TGTGCCAGCAGCTGGGGCGGGAGATATGATACGCAGTATTTT. Its translation: CASSWGGRYDTQYF.

This clonotype showed up many times. V and J are TRBV12-5 and TRBJ2-7; TRBD1 matches 9 bases. The germline V gene encodes CDR1 LGHNT and CDR2 FRNRAP. This CDR3 spans 15 amino acids. Trimming cost V 3 bases and J 5 bases; bases outside gene matches: 8. The CDR3 DNA is TGTGCTAGTGGTTTTTGGGACAGGGTTTCCCACGAGCAGTACTTC. Protein: CASGFWDRVSHEQYF.

V usage is TRBV28 and J usage is TRBJ1-1; D uncertain. This CDR3 has 11 residues. Trimming shortened V by 5 bases and J by 6 bases, and 7 bases separated the two germline ends. Looked up from germline, CDR1 is MDHEN and CDR2 is SYDVKM. The CDR3 protein is CASSKGPEAFF. In DNA, the CDR3 is TGTGCCAGCAGTAAAGGACCTGAAGCTTTCTTT.

Ten or more counts support this clonotype. The chain employs TRBV4-2 and TRBJ2-1; 7 bases are shared with TRBD2. The CDR3 sequence is 16 residues long. The junction had 7 bases not matched to a gene; V was cut back by 5 bases and J by 0 bases. CDR1 LGHNA and CDR2 YNFKEQ come from the germline V gene. The CDR3 region has the DNA TGTGCCAGCAGCTATGAGGGAGGGAGCTCCTACAATGAGCAGTTCTTC. Translating gives CASSYEGGSSYNEQFF.

This clonotype has more than one count but fewer than ten. Being one base from a much bigger clone, this may be a read error. The rearrangement uses TRBV6-4 and TRBJ2-3, with TRBD2 matching over 7 bases. In germline, CDR1 is MRHNA, CDR2 SNTAGT. The CDR3 is 14 amino acids. After removal of 5 bases from V and 3 bases from J, the junction contained 5 bases not matched to a gene. The CDR3 coding sequence is TGTGCCAGCAGTCACCGGGGGGAGACAGATACGCAGTATTTT. Its protein is CASSHRGETDTQYF.

This clonotype was counted at least ten times. The gene calls are TRBV10-1 and TRBJ2-1; D might be TRBD1 or TRBD2, each matching 6 bases. Trimming took off 5 bases at V and 8 bases at J, with 13 bases between the two ends. CDR3 size: 13 residues. Germline V gives CDR1 WNHNN, CDR2 SYGVQD (reference sequence). CDR3: CASSIGGSDEQFF. CDR3 DNA: TGCGCCAGCAGTATAGGGGGGTCCGATGAGCAGTTCTTC.

This clonotype was detected ten times or more. The chain has TRBV19 and TRBJ2-5; D is possibly TRBD2 (6 bases). The V end was cut by 4 bases, the J end by 6 bases, with 9 bases between. This CDR3 region has 12 residues. Germline lookup yields CDR1 LNHDA and CDR2 SQIVND (reference sequence). The CDR3 sequence: CASSTGAKTQYF. CDR3 DNA: TGTGCCAGTAGTACGGGAGCAAAGACCCAGTACTTC.

Regarding this clonotype: A much more abundant neighbour one base away suggests this may be a read error. The chain joins TRBV7-2 to TRBJ2-5; 9 bases align to TRBD2. The length of the CDR3 is 17 residues. The germline V gene has CDR1 SGHTA and CDR2 FQGNSA. The CDR3 DNA reads TGTGCCAGCAGCCGTCAAGAAGCGGGGGGTATGGGAGAGCCCCAGTACTTC. Translating it yields CASSRQEAGGMGEPQYF.

In its sample, this clonotype was seen once. The gene calls are TRBV7-2 and TRBJ1-4; D perhaps matches TRBD1 (6 bases). The CDR3 is 16 residues long. CDR1 is SGHTA, CDR2 FQGNSA, per germline. V lost 1 base to trimming and J lost 8 bases, with 17 bases between them. The CDR3 spells CASSLEVREGGEKLFF. The CDR3 nucleotides read TGTGCCAGCAGCTTAGAGGTTAGAGAAGGGGGGGAAAAACTGTTTTTT.

This clonotype is medium-sized in the sample. The J gene is TRBJ1-2, the V gene TRBV5-1, with TRBD1 as a possible D gene (6 bases). V was cut by 0 bases and J by 4 bases, with 16 bases left in between. This CDR3 comprises 16 residues. Germline loops: CDR1 SGHRS, CDR2 YFSETQ. CDR3 protein: CASSLEQGSHIYGYTF. CDR3 in DNA: TGCGCCAGCAGCTTGGAACAGGGCAGTCATATCTATGGCTACACCTTC.

This clonotype came up many times. The chain joins TRBV9 to TRBJ2-1, with D possibly matching TRBD1 (5 bases). This CDR3 contains 14 residues. Germline V gene sequence: CDR1 SGDLS, CDR2 YYNGEE. Trimming took 5 bases from V and 3 from J, leaving 12 bases between them. CDR3 residues: CASSSGAFYNEQFF. As DNA, the CDR3 is TGTGCCAGCAGTTCTGGGGCCTTCTACAATGAGCAGTTCTTC.

The chain couples TRBV12-3 or TRBV12-4 to TRBJ1-5, with D perhaps TRBD1 (6 bases). V lost 2 bases and J 5 bases, leaving 22 bases between the germline ends. The CDR3 is 18 amino acids. In DNA form, the CDR3 reads TGTGCCAGCAGTTTACTGTGGGGTAGGACCCGGGGGCATCAGCCCCAGCATTTT. It codes for CASSLLWGRTRGHQPQHF.

About this clonotype itself: Possible read error: a much larger clone is one base away. V gene TRBV19 combines with J gene TRBJ1-5; D gene ambiguous. This CDR3 has 15 amino acids. Germline values: CDR1 LNHDA, CDR2 SQIVND (reference sequence). The V end lost 2 bases, the J end lost 4 bases, and 12 bases lay between the germline ends. CDR3 residues: CASSITMAGNQPQHF. CDR3 coding DNA: TGTGCCAGTAGTATAACCATGGCGGGAAATCAGCCCCAGCATTTT.

As concerns this clonotype: A clone one base away is much larger, so this may be a read error. The CDR3 bases are TGCAGTGCTAGATCTTGGACTAGCGGGGCGACCCAGTACTTC. This sequence encodes CSARSWTSGATQYF. The rearrangement links TRBV20-1 to TRBJ2-5, with 12 bases identical to TRBD2. CDR3 length: 14 amino acids. Germline V gene lookup returns CDR1 DFQATT and CDR2 SNEGSKA (reference sequence). V lost 2 bases to trimming and J lost 7 bases; unmatched junction nucleotides: 5.